This entry is about one TCR beta chain. Its antigen is not known. This sample stems from a study of cytotoxic CD8 clonotypes in ibrutinib-treated CLL. On the study more broadly: Recorded responses included approximately 25 partial and 2 complete; following median about 68 months, approximately 14 stayed remitted and around twelve progressed. Study-level points and caveats: Higher circulating CD8+ T-cell counts strongly accompanied higher baseline clonality, above age-matched healthy donors.

Profiled with immunoSEQ multiplex PCR; TCRdb holds only in-frame clones, not every one. The sample has fewer than 400,000 clones, roughly 71% seen once. This CDR3 has 14 amino acids. Trimming shortened V by 4 bases and J by 3 bases, and 12 bases separated the two germline ends. Germline CDR1 is MNHEY and CDR2 is SVGAGI. The V call is TRBV6-5, the J call TRBJ1-2; possible D gene TRBD1, 6 bases. This TCR derives from a human donor with chronic lymphocytic leukemia. This specimen was PBMCs, taken after 36 months of ibrutinib treatment. This CDR3 is CASSSEQGYYGYTF. CDR3 DNA: TGTGCCAGCAGTTCCGAACAGGGATACTATGGCTACACCTTC.